This T cell receptor beta chain emerged from a study of Tregs in tolerant kidney transplant recipients. The wider study: Mixed chimerism was transient after nonmyeloablative marrow transplants from related graft donors. General observations from the study: Tregs expanded with activated donor B cells seemed most donor-specific. Tolerant patients' donor-specific Tregs expanded beyond overall Tregs, suggesting antigen-driven growth. This study did not directly address biological reproducibility.

In regard to this clone: Its matching antigen is unknown.

This CDR3 contains 14 residues. The V end was cut by 4 bases, the J end by 0 bases, with 7 bases between. CDR1 is SGHDN and CDR2 is FVKESK in the germline V gene. Some clones are missing from TCRdb's copy, which holds only in-frame ones; the method was immunoSEQ multiplex PCR. The table includes about 110,000 clones, around 89% detected once. The sequences come from CD4+ T cells from blood, collected before the transplant. This clonotype was obtained from a human donor who received a combined kidney and bone marrow transplant. The gene calls are TRBV14 and TRBJ1-3; no clear D gene. In DNA, the CDR3 is TGTGCCAGCAGCCGATTAGTCTCTGGAAACACCATATATTTT. It specifies CASSRLVSGNTIYF. Complete variable domain (other parts from reference TRBV14 and TRBJ1-3): EAGVTQFPSHSVIEKGQTVTLRCDPISGHDNLYWYRRVMGKEIKFLLHFVKESKQDESGMPNNRFLAERTGGTYSTLKVQPAELEDSGVYFCASSRLVSGNTIYFGEGSWLTVV.